This T cell receptor beta chain was identified during a study of graft-versus-host responses after intestinal transplantation. Findings and caveats of the study: There was an association between peak levels of circulating GvH clones and early post-transplant HvG declines. Marrow from the recipient contained GvH clones, some of which had appeared first in ileum or blood.

CDR1 and CDR2 (germline): SGHVS, FNYEAQ. The CDR3 runs 13 residues. Trimming took 5 bases from V and 1 from J, leaving 6 bases between them. Assay: immunoSEQ multiplex PCR; the TCRdb copy retains only in-frame clones and omits some. Of about 80,000 clones listed, roughly 90% are singletons. As to this clone: Its antigen is not identified.

The chain is built from TRBV7-6 and TRBJ2-1; D unclear. The clonotype was recovered from a human patient who received an intestinal transplant, so some T cells may come from the graft donor. The source was PBMCs, collected 98 days after intestinal transplantation. The CDR3 nucleotides read TGTGCCAGCAGCCCCGGGTCCTACAATGAGCAGTTCTTC. Translating gives CASSPGSYNEQFF. The whole variable domain, filled in from reference TRBV7-6 and TRBJ2-1, reads GAGVSQSPRYKVTKRGQDVALRCDPISGHVSLYWYRQALGQGPEFLTYFNYEAQQDKSGLPNDRFSAERPEGSISTLTIQRTEQRDSAMYRCASSPGSYNEQFFGPGTRLTVL.